The entry below describes one TCR beta chain. The sample holds a few counts of this clonotype. Which antigen it targets is not known. Base qualities are missing; no much larger clone stands one base away. PBMCs were isolated by Ficoll-Paque density gradient centrifugation. Sequencing used an Illumina NovaSeq 6000. Using 5'RACE with constant-segment primers, TCRalpha and TCRbeta cDNA libraries were constructed, with sample barcodes and unique molecular identifiers added in the process. Trizol reagent was used to extract RNA from every sample. Library amplification was performed in two PCR steps, and a second sample barcode and Illumina TruSeq adapters were introduced in the second step. Sequencing of the libraries was done on an Illumina NovaSeq, producing 2 x 150 bp paired-end reads. In the source study's methods: Demultiplexing of reads and collapsing into UMI-guided consensus sequences were performed with migec v1.2.7. Using mixcr v2.1.11, the UMI consensuses were aligned to TRA and TRB V and J templates and assembled into clonotypes. A clonotype was counted as expanded or contracted only when both edgeR and NoisET called the clonotype significant, with the noise models trained on biological replicates. For edgeR calls, a false discovery rate-adjusted p below 0.01 and a log2 fold-change threshold of 1 were applied. As an exploratory analysis of dynamics, max-normalized trajectories of the 1000 most abundant clonotypes were examined by PCA with hierarchical clustering. Each responding clone was given a CD4 or CD8 phenotype based on the CD4+ and CD8+ repertoires, which had been sequenced separately. TCRdb passed the public sequencing reads through fastp at Q25 and MiXCR, retaining productive beta sequences. Under each unique CDR3 protein, matching rows form one entry showing the most common genes and DNA. It is TCRdb's table, rather than the study itself, that gives the V and J calls and clone size. Counted in this sample were approximately 400,000 distinct CDR3 sequences; 24% of them appeared once. The ten biggest clones cover about 8.7% of the sample.

The sample comes from a study of T-cell memory formation after mild COVID-19 listed by TCRdb under 2021. A note on the overall study: TCR sequence clusters from the two donors were found to be largely donor specific. Longitudinal TCRalpha and TCRbeta repertoire sequencing tracked T-cell clones expanding and contracting after mild COVID-19 in a couple of donors. Two young, previously healthy adult volunteers made up the cohort, one male and one female. What the work shows at the level of the full study, not this receptor alone: Some responding clones were detected in pre-infection memory, which suggested that pre-existing cross-reactive memory T cells had joined the SARS-CoV-2 response. Contracting CD4+ clones were located mainly in the CM and EM memory subsets, whereas CD8+ clones were found to be enriched in EMRA. Balanced CD4/CD8 phenotypes were observed for clones contracting from day 15 to 85, whereas a bias towards CD4+ was observed for a second wave of clones expanding from day 15 to 37. The second-wave clones that peaked on day 37 were not confirmed to be SARS-CoV-2 specific. Only a couple of mild cases were covered by the study, and larger cohorts that include severe cases with pre-infection samples were considered necessary.

Germline trimming: 4 bases from V, 10 bases from J; junction bases outside gene matches: 12. The germline V gene encodes CDR1 KGHDR and CDR2 SFDVKD. The CDR3, from cysteine to phenylalanine, totals 16 residues. The kept DNA is CDR3 alone, 48 bases in frame from the first base. The clonotype originates from an adult woman who had mild COVID-19 (a few samples of this study predate the infection). The sample titles of this study are shuffled in the database, so cell type and time point are left out; the donor was told from shared clones. Sequences were obtained from PBMCs or a T cell subset sorted from them (not recorded which). The chain uses TRBV24-1 and TRBJ2-1; 10 bases in the middle match TRBD1. The CDR3: CATSDQGQGEVFEQFF. The nucleotides read TGTGCCACCAGTGACCAAGGACAGGGGGAAGTTTTCGAGCAGTTCTTC.